Each of the 16 T cell receptor beta chains below was sequenced from the same sample in a study of T cell responses to AZD1222 COVID-19 vaccine. Clones were read by immunoSEQ multiplex PCR, and TCRdb kept only the in-frame ones, dropping some. The sample includes 95,000 to 150,000 clones, around 90% of them seen just once. Sequenced material: peripheral blood, taken on day 0 of AZD1222 vaccination. These receptors all come from an adult in good health.

The chain is built from TRBV5-1 and TRBJ1-4; TRBD1 agrees at 7 bases. Trimming took 4 bases from V and 6 from J; bases not matched to a gene: 6. This CDR3 is built from 14 residues. CDR1 SGHRS and CDR2 YFSETQ come from the germline V gene. The CDR3 DNA reads TGCGCCAGCAGCCCGGGACAGACGGATGAAAAACTGTTTTTT. This translates into CASSPGQTDEKLFF.

The genes are TRBV19 and TRBJ1-2; no firm D call. In germline, CDR1 is LNHDA, CDR2 SQIVND (reference sequence). V lost 5 bases, J lost 4 bases, and 20 bases lay in between. The CDR3 has 16 residues. CDR3 in DNA: TGTGCCAGTAGTGTCGCATCCCCAATCGGAGGCTATGGCTACACCTTC. Its translation is CASSVASPIGGYGYTF.

The chain employs TRBV19 and TRBJ1-3, with D perhaps matching TRBD1 (5 bases). CDR1 is LNHDA, CDR2 SQIVND, per germline (reference sequence). The CDR3 covers 16 residues. Trimming removed 9 bases at V and 0 bases at J, with 18 bases between. The CDR3 DNA is TGTGCCAGCAGACCCAGCCCAGGGACCTCTGGAAACACCATATATTTT. Its protein product is CASRPSPGTSGNTIYF.

This rearrangement joins TRBV3-1 (or the pseudogene TRBV3-2) to TRBJ1-1; D ambiguous. Per germline, CDR1 LGHDT and CDR2 YNNKEL (reference sequence). The CDR3 totals 14 residues. Trimming cost V 3 bases and J 1 base, with 9 bases left between them. The CDR3 is CASSQRGANTEAFF. CDR3 bases: TGTGCCAGCAGCCAGCGGGGAGCGAACACTGAAGCTTTCTTT.

The chain carries TRBV4-1 and TRBJ1-4; D uncertain. Germline-derived CDR1 and CDR2 are MGHRA and YSYEKL. CDR3 length equals 14 residues. Trimming took off 2 bases at V and 5 bases at J, with 9 bases between the two ends. In DNA form, the CDR3 reads TGCGCCAGCAGCCAATATGTAGGGAATGAAAAACTGTTTTTT. This gives the protein CASSQYVGNEKLFF.

This clone turned up a few times. The V call is TRBV5-4, the J call TRBJ1-1; no firm D call. Germline V gene data show CDR1 as SGHNT and CDR2 as YYREEE (reference sequence). This CDR3 comprises 12 residues. V lost 4 bases and J 7 bases, leaving 11 bases between the germline ends. CDR3 protein: CASSLGQVEAFF. The CDR3 nucleotides are TGTGCCAGCAGCCTGGGCCAGGTTGAAGCTTTCTTT.

The V call is TRBV11-2, the J call TRBJ1-2, with D uncertain. V gave up 7 bases and J gave up 2 bases, with 11 bases separating them. The germline gives CDR1 SGHAT, CDR2 FQNNGV. This CDR3 has 13 residues. In DNA form, the CDR3 reads TGTGCCAGCACCCCCAGCGGGAACTATGGCTACACCTTC. Residues: CASTPSGNYGYTF.

The V and J genes are TRBV4-1 and TRBJ1-1; D unclear. V lost 0 bases and J 2 bases, leaving 13 bases between the germline ends. The CDR3 length is 16 residues. Germline CDR1 and CDR2: MGHRA and YSYEKL. CDR3 in amino acids: CASSQDGRTGNTEAFF. CDR3 nucleotide sequence: TGCGCCAGCAGCCAAGACGGGCGTACGGGTAACACTGAAGCTTTCTTT.

The chain employs TRBV18 and TRBJ1-2; D is uncertain. The V end was cut by 3 bases, the J end by 5 bases, with 10 bases between. This CDR3 has 13 amino acids. Per germline, CDR1 KGHSH and CDR2 LQKENI. CDR3 amino acids: CASSPGSSYGYTF. CDR3 DNA sequence: TGTGCCAGCTCACCCGGCAGTAGTTATGGCTACACCTTC.

V gene TRBV10-2 combines with J gene TRBJ1-1; the D is unclear. In germline, CDR1 is WSHSY, CDR2 SAAADI. Trimming shortened V by 0 bases and J by 5 bases, and 13 bases separated the two germline ends. This CDR3 spans 15 amino acids. CDR3 sequence: CASSESMGSGTEAFF. In DNA form, the CDR3 reads TGCGCCAGCAGTGAGTCGATGGGAAGTGGGACTGAAGCTTTCTTT.

The rearrangement uses TRBV6-5 and TRBJ2-5; D is perhaps TRBD1 or TRBD2 (6 bases each). The CDR3 totals 14 residues. Germline V lookup: CDR1 MNHEY, CDR2 SVGAGI. V lost 5 bases to trimming and J lost 5 bases, with 15 bases between them. The CDR3 region is CASSPQGGLETQYF. CDR3 nucleotides: TGTGCCAGCAGTCCCCAAGGGGGGTTGGAGACCCAGTACTTC.

This chain joins TRBV29-1 and TRBJ2-2; D is unresolved. CDR1 SQVTM and CDR2 ANQGSEA come from the germline V gene. The germline V and J ends were trimmed by 6 bases and 4 bases, with 12 bases remaining between them. The CDR3 covers 13 residues. Here the CDR3 reads CSVGPSSTGELFF. In nucleotides, the CDR3 is TGCAGCGTAGGGCCCAGCAGCACCGGGGAGCTGTTTTTT.

The chain couples TRBV6-1 to TRBJ2-3; 8 positions match TRBD2. This CDR3 is built from 13 residues. J lost 7 bases, V lost 3 bases, and 3 bases had no gene match. The germline gives CDR1 MNHNS, CDR2 SASEGT. CDR3 region: CASSETSAHTQYF. Here the CDR3 DNA reads TGTGCCAGCAGTGAGACTAGCGCCCATACGCAGTATTTT.

The V call is TRBV15, the J call TRBJ2-1; D may be TRBD1 or TRBD2 (5 bases each). Trimming left V 3 bases short and J 0 bases short, with 12 bases between. This CDR3 has 16 amino acids. Germline V gene sequence: CDR1 LNHNV, CDR2 YYDKDF (reference sequence). The CDR3 bases are TGTGCCACCAGCAGCTTAGCAGGGAGCTCCTACAATGAGCAGTTCTTC. Translated: CATSSLAGSSYNEQFF.

This clone was picked up one time. This chain links TRBV4-1 with TRBJ2-5; weak D call: TRBD2 (5 bases). The CDR3 covers 17 residues. The V gene's germline CDR1 is MGHRA and CDR2 YSYEKL. The ends were cut back, 4 bases at V and 2 bases at J, with 20 bases in the middle. Here the CDR3 DNA reads TGCGCCAGCAGCCGTATTCCCGTCAGGACTGGACAAGAGACCCAGTACTTC. Translation gives CASSRIPVRTGQETQYF.

In this sample, this clone turned up once. The rearrangement links TRBV5-4 to TRBJ1-3, with 8 bases aligning to TRBD1. Germline V gives CDR1 SGHNT, CDR2 YYREEE (reference sequence). The CDR3 is made up of 14 amino acids. V lost 5 bases to trimming and J lost 3 bases; unmatched junction nucleotides: 4. The CDR3 sequence: CASSSGGIGNTIYF. The CDR3 nucleotides read TGTGCCAGCAGTTCAGGGGGCATTGGAAACACCATATATTTT.